This T cell receptor beta chain was sequenced for a study of shared clonotypes between healthy human individuals. Study-level findings and limits: All-four-donor shared clonotypes had higher generation probabilities than non-shared clonotypes did.

A note on this clone: No antigen is known for it.

Authors' analysis steps: Junction-only immunoSEQ data arrived without quality scores, meaning filtering differed. Sequencing used immunoSEQ multiplex PCR; TCRdb keeps in-frame clones, though not all of them. Clonal size and the V and J genes are those of that table, whereas D and trimming came from the DNA. The table lists about 2,100,000 clones, 85% to 95% of them singletons. CD8 cells regarded as naive lacked CD45RO, were positively chosen for CCR7, and omitted terminally differentiated effector memory CD45RA+ cells. Adults of Caucasian background living in Nashville, Tennessee made up all donors. Germline values: CDR1 SGHTA, CDR2 FQGNSA. The CDR3 loop spans 15 amino acids. Trimming cost V 3 bases and J 3 bases; bases outside gene matches: 4.

The sequence was obtained from a young man in good health. Some clones in this sample may be carry-over from other donors' samples. The J gene is TRBJ2-7, the V gene TRBV7-2; 11 positions agree with TRBD1. Material: naive CD8+ T cells from PBMCs. The CDR3 sequence is CASSFLGTGGYEQYF. CDR3 in DNA: TGTGCCAGCAGCTTCCTCGGGACAGGGGGCTACGAGCAGTACTTC.